Shown below are 31 T cell receptor beta chains from a single sample sequenced in a study of metastatic and nonmetastatic thyroid tumors (dated by TCRdb to the early 2020s). The library was prepared using PCR. The sample was run on an Illumina HiSeq 4000. Starting from the raw public reads, TCRdb applied fastp trimming at Q25, assembled clones with MiXCR and retained in-frame beta chains. This sample has tens of thousands of clones in its table, and roughly 45% of those were observed once. The top ten clones comprise approximately 24% of the sample. None of the patients had been given any treatment before thyroid surgery. Source material: tumor tissue. The receptors derive from a male donor with papillary thyroid cancer or a benign thyroid nodule (not recorded which). Some clones in this sample may be carry-over from other donors' samples.

A note on this clone: Sequence at one end of the junction differs from germline and may be a read error. The genes are TRBV29-1 and TRBJ2-1, with TRBD1 matching 9 bases. CDR3 length: 12 amino acids. CDR1 is SQVTM, CDR2 ANQGSEA, per germline. This CDR3 reads CSFRQGGNAQFF. CDR3 DNA: TGCAGCTTCCGACAGGGGGGGAATGCGCAGTTCTTC.

This clone was detected only a few times. J is TRBJ1-3 and V is TRBV9; 7 bases are shared with TRBD1. Germline V gene sequence: CDR1 SGDLS, CDR2 YYNGEE. The V segment lost 4 bases and the J segment 3 bases; nucleotides outside the gene matches: 7. The CDR3 totals 15 residues. In nucleotides, the CDR3 is TGTGCCAGCAGCACCCGACAGGGAAGTGGAAACACCATATATTTT. Protein sequence: CASSTRQGSGNTIYF.

Only a few counts were recorded for this clone. The chain recombines TRBV5-1 with TRBJ2-7; TRBD2 is a possible D gene (6 bases). The germline CDR1 and CDR2 sequences are SGHRS and YFSETQ. Trimming took 2 bases from V and 6 from J, leaving 15 bases between them. This CDR3 has 14 amino acids. The CDR3 DNA reads as TGCGCCAGCAGCTTCGGAGGGTACGAGCGCGAGCAGTACTTC. The encoded protein is CASSFGGYEREQYF.

The chain is built from TRBV2 and TRBJ2-1, with TRBD2 matching 7 bases. Germline assignment: CDR1 SNHLY and CDR2 FYNNEI. CDR3 size: 13 residues. J was trimmed by 10 bases and V by 4 bases; bases with no gene match: 7. The CDR3 coding sequence is TGTGCCAGCAGTGGGACTAGAGGAGACGAGCAGTTCTTC. Translated, it gives CASSGTRGDEQFF.

V and J are TRBV20-1 and TRBJ2-3, with 7 bases matching TRBD2. The trim removed 6 bases at V and 2 bases at J, leaving 11 bases unmatched. In germline, CDR1 is DFQATT, CDR2 SNEGSKA (reference sequence). The CDR3 consists of 15 residues. CDR3 in amino acids: CSAGRASGHTDTQYF. CDR3 coding DNA: TGCAGTGCCGGACGGGCTAGCGGACACACAGATACGCAGTATTTT.

This chain links TRBV4-3 with TRBJ2-2; 8 bases line up with TRBD2. The CDR3 consists of 15 residues. The germline CDR1 and CDR2 sequences are LGHNA and YSLEER. J gave up 1 base and V 4 bases, and 2 bases lay outside the gene matches. The CDR3 DNA follows: TGCGCCAGCAGCCCCGGGGGGGTGAACACCGGGGAGCTGTTTTTT. This translates into CASSPGGVNTGELFF.

The table lists this clone with a few counts. The V call is TRBV4-3, the J call TRBJ2-3, with unresolved D. V was trimmed by 1 base and J by 0 bases, leaving 8 bases between them. Germline assignment: CDR1 LGHNA and CDR2 YSLEER. The CDR3 has 15 residues. The CDR3 loop reads CASSQGSTSTDTQYF. CDR3 nucleotide sequence: TGCGCCAGCAGCCAAGGTTCCACTAGCACAGATACGCAGTATTTT.

This clone was seen a few times. The chain uses TRBV4-1 and TRBJ1-1; D unclear. Germline V lookup: CDR1 MGHRA, CDR2 YSYEKL. Trimming took off 0 bases at V and 4 bases at J, with 9 bases between the two ends. The CDR3 runs to 14 residues. CDR3 amino acids: CASSQEGGITEAFF. The DNA for the CDR3 is TGCGCCAGCAGCCAAGAAGGAGGGATCACTGAAGCTTTCTTT.

The chain employs TRBV11-3 and TRBJ2-7; D unclear. Germline V gives CDR1 SGHNT, CDR2 YENEEA. V gave up 5 bases and J gave up 0 bases, with 14 bases separating them. The CDR3 has 15 amino acids. CDR3 amino acids: CASSRGGYDSYEQYF. The CDR3 DNA sequence: TGTGCCAGCAGCCGAGGCGGATACGACTCCTACGAGCAGTACTTC.

The V and J genes are TRBV6-1 and TRBJ2-2, with D possibly TRBD2 on 5 matching bases. The CDR3 runs 12 residues. The V and J ends lost 4 bases and 8 bases respectively, with 8 bases between them. The V gene's germline CDR1 is MNHNS and CDR2 SASEGT. The CDR3 region has the DNA TGTGCCAGCAGTGGGACTGTGGGGGAGCTGTTTTTT. Encoded protein: CASSGTVGELFF.

The gene calls are TRBV18 and TRBJ1-2; possible D gene TRBD1, 6 bases. Deletions cut 2 bases from V and 7 bases from J, with 14 bases between. This CDR3 has 14 amino acids. Germline lookup yields CDR1 KGHSH and CDR2 LQKENI. The DNA for the CDR3 is TGTGCCAGCTCACCAAACAGTCAAGGGGGTGGCTACACCTTC. It is translated as CASSPNSQGGGYTF.

This clone turned up a few times. The CDR3 DNA follows: TGTGCCAGCAGTTCTGCGGAAGGACAGGGGGTTCAGCCCCAGCATTTT. The encoded protein is CASSSAEGQGVQPQHF. The chain couples TRBV28 to TRBJ1-5; 10 nucleotides align to TRBD1. Per the germline V gene, CDR1 is MDHEN and CDR2 is SYDVKM. Germline trimming cut 4 bases from V and 6 bases from J; bases unmatched to any gene: 9. CDR3 length equals 16 residues.

The gene calls are TRBV6-1 and TRBJ1-5; D unclear. The CDR3 contains 15 residues. The V and J ends lost 4 bases and 0 bases respectively, with 10 bases between them. Per germline, CDR1 MNHNS and CDR2 SASEGT. The CDR3 nucleotides are TGTGCCAGCAGTGTTGGGGTCTCTAGCAATCAGCCCCAGCATTTT. It codes for CASSVGVSSNQPQHF.

The chain combines TRBV20-1 with TRBJ1-2; D remains ambiguous. This CDR3 has 11 residues. V lost 5 bases and J lost 1, with 5 bases in between. Germline V gene lookup returns CDR1 DFQATT and CDR2 SNEGSKA (reference sequence). The CDR3 bases are TGCAGTGCTTACAATAACTATGGCTACACCTTC. Its translation: CSAYNNYGYTF.

The chain combines TRBV28 with TRBJ1-1, with D possibly being TRBD1 (6 bases). CDR3 length equals 14 residues. Looked up from germline, CDR1 is MDHEN and CDR2 is SYDVKM. The germline V and J ends were trimmed by 7 bases and 5 bases, with 17 bases remaining between them. DNA for the CDR3: TGTGCCAGCAACCCGGTAGGGGGGAGAACTGAAGCTTTCTTT. Translation: CASNPVGGRTEAFF.

The chain employs TRBV24-1 and TRBJ1-4, with a tentative D call TRBD1 (5 bases). This CDR3 spans 13 amino acids. Germline V gene sequence: CDR1 KGHDR, CDR2 SFDVKD. V lost 5 bases, J lost 8 bases, and 11 bases lay in between. The DNA of the CDR3 is TGTGCCACCAGTGGAAGACGGGGGGAAAAACTGTTTTTT. It specifies CATSGRRGEKLFF.

This clone is classed as medium-sized (0.01 to 0.1%). The gene calls are TRBV18 and TRBJ2-3; 8 bases align to TRBD2. Germline V gene lookup returns CDR1 KGHSH and CDR2 LQKENI. This CDR3 has 15 residues. Germline trimming cut 4 bases from V and 5 bases from J; bases unmatched to any gene: 8. CDR3 sequence: CASSRVMREEDTQYF. CDR3 nucleotides: TGTGCCAGCTCACGAGTTATGCGGGAGGAAGATACGCAGTATTTT.

The chain employs TRBV15 and TRBJ1-2; D might be TRBD1 (5 bases). The V and J ends lost 9 bases and 4 bases respectively, with 12 bases between them. Germline CDR1 and CDR2: LNHNV and YYDKDF (reference sequence). The CDR3 length is 12 residues. The CDR3 spells CATGGAFYGYTF. In nucleotides, the CDR3 is TGTGCCACGGGGGGAGCCTTCTATGGCTACACCTTC.

The V gene is TRBV5-4, the J gene TRBJ2-7, with a tentative D call TRBD2 (5 bases). Germline CDR1 reads SGHNT; CDR2 reads YYREEE (reference sequence). The CDR3 is made up of 13 amino acids. Trimming left V 3 bases short and J 7 bases short, with 14 bases between. The CDR3 region is CASSSDSLGEQYF. DNA of the CDR3: TGTGCCAGCAGCTCGGACTCCCTTGGGGAGCAGTACTTC. Supplemented by reference TRBV5-4 and TRBJ2-7, the full variable domain reads ETGVTQSPTHLIKTRGQQVTLRCSSQSGHNTVSWYQQALGQGPQFIFQYYREEENGRGNFPPRFSGLQFPNYSSELNVNALELDDSALYLCASSSDSLGEQYFGPGTRLTVT.

The genes are TRBV20-1 and TRBJ2-7; 10 bases fit TRBD1. CDR1 DFQATT and CDR2 SNEGSKA come from the germline V gene (reference sequence). The CDR3 is 17 amino acids. J lost 4 bases, V lost 6 bases, and 18 bases had no gene match. The DNA of the CDR3 is TGCAGTGCCAAATCCGCCCTAACCGGGACAGGGGATTACGAGCAGTACTTC. This translates into CSAKSALTGTGDYEQYF.

The genes are TRBV30 and TRBJ2-7; no clear D. Germline CDR1 is GTSNPN and CDR2 is SVGIG (reference sequence). Trimming pared 5 bases from V and 0 bases from J, leaving 5 bases between. This CDR3 contains 11 residues. In nucleotides, the CDR3 is TGTGCCTGGGCCCACTCCTACGAGCAGTACTTC. It encodes CAWAHSYEQYF. The full variable domain, completed using reference TRBV30 and TRBJ2-7, is SQTIHQWPATLVQPVGSPLSLECTVEGTSNPNLYWYRQAAGRGLQLLFYSVGIGQISSEVPQNLSASRPQDRQFILSSKKLLLSDSGFYLCAWAHSYEQYFGPGTRLTVT.

The chain combines TRBV20-1 with TRBJ2-1; D call uncertain. Deletions cut 3 bases from V and 3 bases from J, with 15 bases between. Germline V gene data show CDR1 as DFQATT and CDR2 as SNEGSKA (reference sequence). This CDR3 contains 15 residues. DNA of the CDR3: TGCAGTGCTAGCGATACGGAGTACAACTACAATGAGCAGTTCTTC. It encodes CSASDTEYNYNEQFF.

V gene TRBV7-3 combines with J gene TRBJ1-5; tentatively, D is TRBD1 (5 bases). Trimming removed 0 bases from V and 2 bases from J, with 5 bases in between. CDR3 length: 14 residues. The germline gives CDR1 SGHTA, CDR2 FQGTGA. The CDR3 sequence: CASSLTGGNQPQHF. The CDR3 DNA sequence: TGTGCCAGCAGCTTAACGGGGGGCAATCAGCCCCAGCATTTT. The full variable domain, with the rest looked up from reference TRBV7-3 and TRBJ1-5, is GAGVSQTPSNKVTEKGKYVELRCDPISGHTALYWYRQSLGQGPEFLIYFQGTGAADDSGLPNDRFFAVRPEGSVSTLKIQRTERGDSAVYLCASSLTGGNQPQHFGDGTRLSIL.

This clone has a handful of counts. The gene calls are TRBV28 and TRBJ1-5, with D possibly TRBD1 on 5 matching bases. Trimming left V 7 bases short and J 0 bases short, with 16 bases between. This CDR3 contains 16 residues. Germline V CDR1 and CDR2: MDHEN, SYDVKM. The CDR3 bases are TGTGCCAGCAACCGGGACCGCAGCCTTAGCAATCAGCCCCAGCATTTT. Translating gives CASNRDRSLSNQPQHF.

Points on this clone: Possible read error: a much larger clone is one base away. The conserved phenylalanine or tryptophan normally closing the CDR3 is absent here, so this likely arose from a read error. No DNA is shown, since the ends of the CDR3 on it are uncertain; the CDR3 is the one TCRdb lists. The chain employs TRBV6-2 or TRBV6-3 and TRBJ1-1; the table assigns TRBD1, which was not confirmed against the DNA. Both ends counted, the CDR3 spans 14 residues. Per germline, CDR1 MNHEY and CDR2 SVGEGT. The CDR3 spells CASSDGDRNTEAIL.

The chain links TRBV9 to TRBJ1-2; D not certain. V was shortened by 4 bases and J by 0 bases, with 10 bases between the two germline ends. Germline assignment: CDR1 SGDLS and CDR2 YYNGEE. The CDR3 loop spans 14 amino acids. The chain's CDR3 is CASSRDASNYGYTF. The CDR3 coding sequence is TGTGCCAGCAGCCGAGACGCATCTAACTATGGCTACACCTTC.

This clone was counted a single time. The V call is TRBV3-1, the J call TRBJ1-6; D perhaps matches TRBD1 (5 bases). Trimming removed 1 base at V and 4 bases at J, with 5 bases between. There are 14 residues in the CDR3. Germline CDR1 reads LGHDT; CDR2 reads YNNKEL (reference sequence). The CDR3 here is CASSQGTYNSPLHF. DNA of the CDR3: TGTGCCAGCAGCCAAGGGACATATAATTCACCCCTCCACTTT. Full variable domain (remainder filled in from reference TRBV3-1 and TRBJ1-6): DTAVSQTPKYLVTQMGNDKSIKCEQNLGHDTMYWYKQDSKKFLKIMFSYNNKELIINETVPNRFSPKSPDKAHLNLHINSLELGDSAVYFCASSQGTYNSPLHFGNGTRLTVT.

V and J are TRBV30 and TRBJ1-5, with 8 positions matching TRBD1. Germline CDR1 is GTSNPN and CDR2 is SVGIG (reference sequence). Losses at the gene ends were 3 bases for V and 5 bases for J; bases not matched to a gene: 9. The CDR3 is made up of 15 amino acids. This CDR3 reads CAWRNVEQGDQPQHF. DNA for the CDR3: TGTGCCTGGAGAAATGTGGAACAGGGGGATCAGCCCCAGCATTTT. Based on the CDR3 plus reference TRBV30 and TRBJ1-5, the full variable domain is SQTIHQWPATLVQPVGSPLSLECTVEGTSNPNLYWYRQAAGRGLQLLFYSVGIGQISSEVPQNLSASRPQDRQFILSSKKLLLSDSGFYLCAWRNVEQGDQPQHFGDGTRLSIL.

The chain carries TRBV10-3 and TRBJ2-1, with D unclear. The V and J ends lost 3 bases and 10 bases respectively, with 10 bases between them. This CDR3 contains 12 residues. The germline CDR1 and CDR2 sequences are ENHRY and SYGVKD. The chain's CDR3 is CAISERDWEQFF. Here the CDR3 DNA reads TGTGCCATCAGTGAAAGAGATTGGGAGCAGTTCTTC.

The CDR3: CASSQVNTEAFF. The DNA of the CDR3 is TGCGCCAGCAGCCAAGTGAACACTGAAGCTTTCTTT. The genes are TRBV4-1 and TRBJ1-1, with no clear D. Germline loops: CDR1 MGHRA, CDR2 YSYEKL. This CDR3 contains 12 residues. The V end was cut by 1 base, the J end by 0 bases, with 0 bases between.

The rearrangement joins TRBV5-1 to TRBJ2-1, with 10 bases matching TRBD2. Germline V gene lookup returns CDR1 SGHRS and CDR2 YFSETQ. The V segment lost 5 bases and the J segment 7 bases; nucleotides outside the gene matches: 12. This CDR3 has 16 residues. The CDR3 loop reads CASSGWTAGGPNEQFF. CDR3 coding DNA: TGCGCCAGCAGTGGTTGGACAGCGGGAGGGCCTAATGAGCAGTTCTTC.